The clone carrying this TCR beta chain was detected many times. As yet, its antigen is unknown. The data derive from a study of T cells in Graves' hyperthyroidism and ophthalmopathy. CDR1 SGHDT and CDR2 YYEEEE come from the germline V gene. Between the trimmed V and J ends, which lost 5 bases and 2 bases, there was a span of 18 bases. The CDR3 loop spans 16 amino acids. Authors of the study amplified TCR beta CDR3 regions from RNA transcripts. Carried out on the TCR CDR3, a first-round RT-PCR used the HTBI primer set. TCRdb ran MiXCR on the multiplex PCR reads and lists one entry per CDR3 protein. The sample shows about 130,000 distinct CDR3 sequences, approximately 20% of them seen only once. Exclusion criteria comprised uncontrolled infection, other autoimmune disease, pregnancy or lactation. On the basis of clinical symptoms, serum thyroxine and TRAb, thyroid ultrasound and orbital computed tomography, diagnoses were made. Ahead of any ophthalmopathy symptoms, the blood sample was obtained at the first diagnosis of hyperthyroidism.

Findings of the study overall: Most thyroid clonotypes with frequency above 0.001 were detected in blood.

The sequencing sample was made of blood. V gene TRBV5-6 combines with J gene TRBJ2-3; D is possibly TRBD1 or TRBD2 (5 bases each). This receptor was taken from a woman aged 50 to 60 with Graves' hyperthyroidism that later progressed to Graves' ophthalmopathy. The CDR3 DNA sequence: TGTGCCAGCAGATCGTCCTTCCGGGACCCCACAGATACGCAGTATTTT. Its translation is CASRSSFRDPTDTQYF.